Each of the 22 T cell receptor beta chains below was sequenced from the same sample in a study of blood T cell repertoires in COVID-19. The method was immunoSEQ multiplex PCR; TCRdb's version includes in-frame clones alone and lacks a portion of them. The sample holds over 200,000 clones, 70% to 90% seen once. Sequencing used PBMCs or T cells enriched from blood (not recorded which). These receptors were obtained from a man aged 30 to 45 who had recovered from COVID-19.

V gene TRBV28 combines with J gene TRBJ2-3; maybe TRBD1 (7 bases). V lost 7 bases to trimming and J lost 2 bases, with 13 bases between them. The CDR3 has 14 amino acids. Looked up from germline, CDR1 is MDHEN and CDR2 is SYDVKM. In DNA, the CDR3 is TGTGCCAGCATCCCAGGGGGGACCACAGATACGCAGTATTTT. Protein sequence: CASIPGGTTDTQYF.

The gene calls are TRBV19 and TRBJ1-2; D call uncertain. The CDR3 is 14 amino acids. Germline CDR1 and CDR2: LNHDA and SQIVND (reference sequence). Trimming stripped 1 base from V and 3 bases from J, with 9 bases between. This CDR3 is CASSIAAEHYGYTF. Here the CDR3 DNA reads TGTGCCAGTAGTATAGCAGCGGAACACTATGGCTACACCTTC.

The chain is built from TRBV9 and TRBJ1-2; 11 bases fit TRBD1. The CDR3 length is 16 residues. With V trimmed by 0 bases and J by 7 bases, 8 bases remained unmatched. Per the germline V gene, CDR1 is SGDLS and CDR2 is YYNGEE. In DNA form, the CDR3 reads TGTGCCAGCAGCGTAGGTCCTGGACAGGGGGCGCGTGGCTACACCTTC. It is translated as CASSVGPGQGARGYTF. The whole variable domain, remainder taken from reference TRBV9 and TRBJ1-2, is DSGVTQTPKHLITATGQRVTLRCSPRSGDLSVYWYQQSLDQGLQFLIQYYNGEERAKGNILERFSAQQFPDLHSELNLSSLELGDSALYFCASSVGPGQGARGYTFGSGTRLTVV.

About this clone itself: This CDR3 is also generated by other DNA sequences in the sample. This chain links TRBV6-5 with TRBJ1-2, with D tentatively TRBD1 (6 bases). The CDR3 contains 12 residues. The V gene lost 4 bases and the J gene lost 8 bases, with 11 bases spanning the gap. The germline V gene encodes CDR1 MNHEY and CDR2 SVGAGI. CDR3 sequence reads: CASSWAGDGYTF. The CDR3 DNA reads as TGTGCCAGCAGTTGGGCAGGGGACGGCTACACCTTC.

The J gene is TRBJ2-1, the V gene TRBV19, with TRBD2 identical over 9 bases. J lost 9 bases, V lost 1 base, and 10 bases had no gene match. CDR3 length: 16 amino acids. From germline, CDR1 is LNHDA and CDR2 SQIVND (reference sequence). CDR3 in amino acids: CASSIGGLAGVGEQFF. The CDR3 coding sequence is TGTGCCAGTAGTATAGGGGGTTTAGCGGGAGTAGGTGAGCAGTTCTTC.

This sequence joins TRBV27 and TRBJ1-1, with 7 bases matching TRBD1. Germline loops: CDR1 MNHEY, CDR2 SMNVEV (reference sequence). J lost 5 bases, V lost 5 bases, and 11 bases had no gene match. The CDR3 loop spans 15 amino acids. The CDR3 loop reads CASSVTGRVGTEAFF. The CDR3, as DNA: TGTGCCAGCAGTGTGACAGGGCGAGTGGGGACTGAAGCTTTCTTT.

This rearrangement joins TRBV29-1 to TRBJ2-7; 8 bases map to TRBD1. The CDR3 has 15 residues. CDR1 SQVTM and CDR2 ANQGSEA come from the germline V gene. Losses at the gene ends were 7 bases for V and 0 bases for J; bases not matched to a gene: 11. The CDR3 bases are TGCAGCGCCCGAGGGGGGACAGGAAGCTCCTACGAGCAGTACTTC. It encodes CSARGGTGSSYEQYF.

The CDR3 protein is CATSDTRTVSLSNTGELFF. CDR3 nucleotides: TGTGCCACCAGTGATACGCGGACAGTCTCCCTTTCGAACACCGGGGAGCTGTTTTTT. The chain employs TRBV24-1 and TRBJ2-2; the D gene is possibly TRBD1 (6 bases). CDR3 size: 19 residues. CDR1 is KGHDR, CDR2 SFDVKD, per germline. V lost 3 bases and J lost 0, with 19 bases in between.

The rearrangement joins TRBV9 to TRBJ1-1; D uncertain. The V gene lost 0 bases and the J gene lost 3 bases, with 6 bases spanning the gap. The germline V gene encodes CDR1 SGDLS and CDR2 YYNGEE. The CDR3 is made up of 13 amino acids. This chain's CDR3 is CASSVDRYTEAFF. In DNA form, the CDR3 reads TGTGCCAGCAGCGTAGACAGATACACTGAAGCTTTCTTT.

V gene TRBV7-9 combines with J gene TRBJ1-1; tentative D call: TRBD1 (6 bases). The CDR3 is 14 residues long. V lost 5 bases and J 4 bases, leaving 14 bases between the germline ends. CDR1 SEHNR and CDR2 FQNEAQ come from the germline V gene (reference sequence). The CDR3 nucleotides are TGTGCCAGCAGCCCGCAGGGGCAGGGCACTGAAGCTTTCTTT. It is translated as CASSPQGQGTEAFF.

V usage is TRBV27 and J usage is TRBJ2-7; 7 bases align to TRBD1. Trimming took 2 bases from V and 4 from J; bases not matched to a gene: 5. Germline-derived CDR1 and CDR2 are MNHEY and SMNVEV (reference sequence). The CDR3 loop spans 14 amino acids. CDR3 DNA sequence: TGTGCCAGCAGTTTAAAAGGGGGCGGGTACGAGCAGTACTTC. Protein product: CASSLKGGGYEQYF.

CDR3 amino acids: CASSLRLAGGNTDTQYF. The DNA of the CDR3 is TGTGCCAGCAGCTTGCGACTAGCGGGGGGAAACACAGATACGCAGTATTTT. The rearrangement uses TRBV11-2 and TRBJ2-3; 13 positions match TRBD2. CDR3 length: 17 amino acids. Germline CDR1 reads SGHAT; CDR2 reads FQNNGV. V lost 3 bases and J lost 2; bases outside the gene matches: 5.

V and J are TRBV4-1 and TRBJ2-5, with D maybe TRBD1 (5 bases). V lost 1 base and J 4 bases, leaving 7 bases between the germline ends. This CDR3 is built from 13 residues. Germline V CDR1 and CDR2: MGHRA, YSYEKL. This CDR3 is CASSQAGRETQYF. CDR3 sequence (DNA): TGCGCCAGCAGCCAAGCAGGGCGAGAGACCCAGTACTTC.

CDR3: CAISVAGNTDTQYF. The CDR3, as DNA: TGTGCCATCAGTGTAGCGGGGAACACAGATACGCAGTATTTT. The V call is TRBV10-3, the J call TRBJ2-3, with 8 bases matching TRBD2. V lost 4 bases to trimming and J lost 2 bases; unmatched junction nucleotides: 2. Germline V lookup: CDR1 ENHRY, CDR2 SYGVKD. This CDR3 has 14 amino acids.

The chain is built from TRBV18 and TRBJ2-1; D perhaps matches TRBD1 (5 bases). CDR3 length: 13 amino acids. V lost 5 bases and J lost 7, with 12 bases in between. Germline loops: CDR1 KGHSH, CDR2 LQKENI. The CDR3 spells CASSSNQGNEQFF. CDR3 coding DNA: TGTGCCAGCTCATCGAATCAGGGTAATGAGCAGTTCTTC.

This chain joins TRBV10-3 and TRBJ1-4, with D tentatively TRBD1 (6 bases). The CDR3 extends over 18 amino acids. Germline CDR1 ENHRY, CDR2 SYGVKD. The V gene lost 3 bases and the J gene lost 5 bases, with 22 bases spanning the gap. The CDR3 DNA reads as TGTGCCATCAGTGACTATATACTCGGACAGCAGTCAAATGAAAAACTGTTTTTT. This gives the protein CAISDYILGQQSNEKLFF.

This chain links TRBV15 with TRBJ2-1, with D maybe TRBD1 (5 bases). The CDR3 length is 14 residues. Germline V gene lookup returns CDR1 LNHNV and CDR2 YYDKDF (reference sequence). The V end was cut by 8 bases, the J end by 4 bases, with 15 bases between. CDR3 protein: CATQRGMGYNEQFF. CDR3 coding DNA: TGTGCCACCCAAAGGGGAATGGGGTACAATGAGCAGTTCTTC.

The V gene is TRBV5-1, the J gene TRBJ1-2; 10 bases fit TRBD1. The germline gives CDR1 SGHRS, CDR2 YFSETQ. V gave up 0 bases and J gave up 4 bases; unmatched junction bases: 3. This CDR3 has 15 residues. CDR3 coding DNA: TGCGCCAGCAGCTTGGGACAGGGGGCCCCCTATGGCTACACCTTC. It yields the protein CASSLGQGAPYGYTF.

This chain links TRBV27 with TRBJ2-7; 9 bases map to TRBD1. CDR1 MNHEY and CDR2 SMNVEV come from the germline V gene (reference sequence). V was pared by 7 bases and J by 0 bases, with 19 bases of the junction left unmatched. The CDR3 is made up of 19 amino acids. The CDR3 DNA reads as TGTGCCAGCAAACCGCGCGGGGACAGGGACTTGGTTGACTCCTACGAGCAGTACTTC. Translating it yields CASKPRGDRDLVDSYEQYF.

V is TRBV3-1 (or the pseudogene TRBV3-2) and J is TRBJ1-2, with 11 bases aligning to TRBD1. The CDR3 length is 15 residues. Germline V gene data show CDR1 as LGHDT and CDR2 as YNNKEL (reference sequence). Trimming at V came to 1 base and at J to 4 bases, leaving 2 bases not matched to a gene. CDR3 protein: CASSQGTGGGYGYTF. The CDR3 nucleotides read TGTGCCAGCAGCCAAGGGACAGGGGGCGGCTATGGCTACACCTTC.

The rearrangement joins TRBV11-2 to TRBJ2-3, with 9 bases identical to TRBD2. Germline values: CDR1 SGHAT, CDR2 FQNNGV. The length of the CDR3 is 16 residues. V shed 5 bases and J 4 bases; nucleotides not matched to a gene: 10. CDR3 nucleotides: TGTGCCAGCAGCCTTCGCGGCATAGCGGGAGCAGATACGCAGTATTTT. It encodes CASSLRGIAGADTQYF.

The genes are TRBV9 and TRBJ1-4; 7 nucleotides line up with TRBD1. The V gene end was trimmed by 0 bases and the J gene end by 3 bases; junction bases not matched to a gene: 2. The length of the CDR3 is 15 residues. Germline loops: CDR1 SGDLS, CDR2 YYNGEE. The DNA of the CDR3 is TGTGCCAGCAGCGTAGAGGACAGGTCTAATGAAAAACTGTTTTTT. It is translated as CASSVEDRSNEKLFF.